The 18 T cell receptor beta chains below were found in one sample sequenced in a study of T cell responses to AZD1222 COVID-19 vaccine. Clones were read by immunoSEQ multiplex PCR, and TCRdb kept only the in-frame ones, dropping some. The sample shows 150,000 or so clones, 90% to 95% of them seen only once. The material was peripheral blood, obtained on day 0 of AZD1222 vaccination. The receptors derive from an adult in good health.

V gene TRBV4-3 combines with J gene TRBJ2-3; D is perhaps TRBD2 (6 bases). Germline CDR1 is LGHNA and CDR2 is YSLEER. The CDR3 is 17 residues long. V gave up 2 bases and J gave up 5 bases, with 20 bases separating them. CDR3 coding DNA: TGCGCCAGCAGCCAATGGAGAACGGGAGATGGTGGAGATACGCAGTATTTT. Its translation is CASSQWRTGDGGDTQYF.

The chain joins TRBV19 to TRBJ1-4; 11 bases are shared with TRBD1. The CDR3 has 14 amino acids. Germline V lookup: CDR1 LNHDA, CDR2 SQIVND (reference sequence). V dropped 7 bases and J dropped 7; count of bases not matched to a gene: 5. CDR3 sequence: CASIGQGAVEKLFF. The CDR3, as DNA: TGTGCCAGTATAGGACAGGGGGCGGTTGAAAAACTGTTTTTT.

This chain links TRBV10-2 with TRBJ2-2; 15 positions match TRBD2. The CDR3 totals 19 residues. Trimming removed 3 bases from V and 0 bases from J; junction bases left unmatched: 5. Germline V lookup: CDR1 WSHSY, CDR2 SAAADI. The CDR3 here is CASSDTGLAGGPNTGELFF. The CDR3 DNA sequence: TGCGCCAGCAGTGACACTGGACTAGCGGGAGGGCCGAACACCGGGGAGCTGTTTTTT.

This chain connects TRBV25-1 to TRBJ1-1; D may be TRBD1 (6 bases). Germline loops: CDR1 MGHDK, CDR2 SYGVNS. The CDR3 spans 15 residues. Trimming removed 6 bases at V and 4 bases at J, with 18 bases between. Here the CDR3 reads CASSHRTGQTTEAFF. Written as DNA, the CDR3 is TGTGCCAGCAGCCACCGAACAGGGCAGACCACTGAAGCTTTCTTT.

This clone was recorded only once. The CDR3 loop is CATGGGPQETQYF. CDR3 nucleotides: TGTGCCACCGGCGGCGGGCCACAAGAGACCCAGTACTTC. The gene calls are TRBV7-9 and TRBJ2-5; possibly TRBD2 for D (5 bases). Trimming took 10 bases from V and 2 from J, leaving 14 bases between them. Germline lookup yields CDR1 SEHNR and CDR2 FQNEAQ (reference sequence). The CDR3 is made up of 13 amino acids. The entire variable domain, with the rest obtained from reference TRBV7-9 and TRBJ2-5, is as follows: DTGVSQNPRHKITKRGQNVTFRCDPISEHNRLYWYRQTLGQGPEFLTYFQNEAQLEKSRLLSDRFSAERPKGSFSTLEIQRTEQGDSAMYLCATGGGPQETQYFGPGTRLLVL.

CDR3 sequence (DNA): TGTGCCAGCAGTTTCTCTACAGATACGCAGTATTTT. It codes for CASSFSTDTQYF. V and J are TRBV27 and TRBJ2-3; D gene ambiguous. CDR3 size: 12 residues. V was clipped by 3 bases and J by 3 bases, with 4 bases between them. Germline V gene sequence: CDR1 MNHEY, CDR2 SMNVEV (reference sequence).

The chain combines TRBV5-1 with TRBJ1-6; 8 positions agree with TRBD1. The CDR3 runs to 15 residues. CDR1 is SGHRS and CDR2 is YFSETQ in the germline V gene. Losses at the gene ends were 1 base for V and 9 bases for J; bases not matched to a gene: 6. The CDR3 DNA is TGCGCCAGCAGCTTGTATCAGGGGGCAGGTTCACCCCTCCACTTT. Amino acids: CASSLYQGAGSPLHF. The variable domain in full, completed from reference TRBV5-1 and TRBJ1-6, reads KAGVTQTPRYLIKTRGQQVTLSCSPISGHRSVSWYQQTPGQGLQFLFEYFSETQRNKGNFPGRFSGRQFSNSRSEMNVSTLELGDSALYLCASSLYQGAGSPLHFGNGTRLTVT.

The rearrangement joins TRBV5-1 to TRBJ1-2, with 8 nucleotides matching TRBD1. The CDR3 is made up of 14 amino acids. The junction had 5 bases not matched to a gene; V was cut back by 4 bases and J by 3 bases. Germline V gene sequence: CDR1 SGHRS, CDR2 YFSETQ. This CDR3 reads CASSRDRTDYGYTF. The CDR3, as DNA: TGCGCCAGCAGCAGGGACAGGACGGACTATGGCTACACCTTC.

The rearrangement links TRBV9 to TRBJ2-3; maybe TRBD2 (6 bases). Deletions cut 2 bases from V and 2 bases from J, with 12 bases between. Germline CDR1 and CDR2: SGDLS and YYNGEE. This CDR3 comprises 15 residues. CDR3: CASSVFGGNTDTQYF. Here the CDR3 DNA reads TGTGCCAGCAGCGTTTTTGGGGGGAACACAGATACGCAGTATTTT.

The chain links TRBV10-2 to TRBJ2-7; D is perhaps TRBD1 (6 bases). The CDR3 runs 20 residues. The germline CDR1 and CDR2 sequences are WSHSY and SAAADI. V shed 5 bases and J shed 2 bases, with 31 bases lying between them. Written as DNA, the CDR3 is TGCGCCAGCAGTACACGAGCTCTACGACCGGGACAAGAAGTCACCTACGAGCAGTACTTC. Translation gives CASSTRALRPGQEVTYEQYF.

This clone was seen once. The chain recombines TRBV7-9 with TRBJ2-5; possible D gene TRBD1, 6 bases. The CDR3 is 14 residues long. Trimming removed 1 base from V and 5 bases from J, with 11 bases in between. Germline assignment: CDR1 SEHNR and CDR2 FQNEAQ (reference sequence). The CDR3 spells CASSLVGAGETQYF. CDR3 nucleotide sequence: TGTGCCAGCAGCTTAGTGGGGGCTGGGGAGACCCAGTACTTC.

The chain recombines TRBV19 with TRBJ1-5, with 7 bases matching TRBD1. CDR3 length: 14 residues. The J segment lost 4 bases and the V segment lost 10 bases, leaving 10 bases of the junction unmatched. Looked up from germline, CDR1 is LNHDA and CDR2 is SQIVND (reference sequence). The CDR3 bases are TGTGCCACAAACAGACAGGGATGGAATCAGCCCCAGCATTTT. As protein: CATNRQGWNQPQHF. Based on the CDR3 plus reference TRBV19 and TRBJ1-5, the full variable domain is DGGITQSPKYLFRKEGQNVTLSCEQNLNHDAMYWYRQDPGQGLRLIYYSQIVNDFQKGDIAEGYSVSREKKESFPLTVTSAQKNPTAFYLCATNRQGWNQPQHFGDGTRLSIL.

The chain couples TRBV11-2 to TRBJ1-5, with D possibly being TRBD1 (5 bases). The V and J ends lost 5 bases and 10 bases respectively, with 21 bases between them. The CDR3 covers 15 residues. CDR1 is SGHAT, CDR2 FQNNGV, per germline. Here the CDR3 DNA reads TGTGCCAGCAGCCGTAGTGGGGCCCCCGAGGTTCCCCAGCATTTT. It codes for CASSRSGAPEVPQHF.

The chain joins TRBV24-1 to TRBJ2-3; 10 bases map to TRBD1. J gave up 6 bases and V 3 bases, and 8 bases lay outside the gene matches. Germline V gene sequence: CDR1 KGHDR, CDR2 SFDVKD. The CDR3 consists of 16 residues. CDR3 nucleotide sequence: TGTGCCACCAGTGATCCCGACAGGGGGCTAGGGGATACGCAGTATTTT. Its protein product is CATSDPDRGLGDTQYF.

The chain is built from TRBV4-3 and TRBJ2-7, with D maybe TRBD2 (5 bases). The V end was cut by 0 bases, the J end by 2 bases, with 5 bases between. CDR1 LGHNA and CDR2 YSLEER come from the germline V gene. CDR3 length equals 13 residues. CDR3 nucleotides: TGCGCCAGCAGCCAAGACGGGGCCTACGAGCAGTACTTC. Residues: CASSQDGAYEQYF.

The chain is built from TRBV5-6 and TRBJ1-1; no firm D call. The CDR3 consists of 12 residues. Germline-derived CDR1 and CDR2 are SGHDT and YYEEEE. V lost 0 bases to trimming and J lost 4 bases, with 4 bases between them. CDR3 sequence (DNA): TGTGCCAGCAGCTTGGTGAGCACTGAAGCTTTCTTT. Translating gives CASSLVSTEAFF.

V is TRBV19 and J is TRBJ1-2; 9 positions match TRBD1. V gave up 5 bases and J gave up 5 bases; unmatched junction bases: 15. Germline CDR1 is LNHDA and CDR2 is SQIVND (reference sequence). The CDR3 runs 17 residues. The DNA of the CDR3 is TGTGCCAGTAGTGAGACCGGGACAGGGTATCAACCGTATGGCTACACCTTC. Residues: CASSETGTGYQPYGYTF.

The chain is built from TRBV5-4 and TRBJ2-4, with D perhaps matching TRBD1 (6 bases). The length of the CDR3 is 17 residues. CDR1 SGHNT and CDR2 YYREEE come from the germline V gene (reference sequence). The V end was cut by 0 bases, the J end by 0 bases, with 13 bases between. The CDR3 DNA sequence: TGTGCCAGCAGCTTGGCTTTTTTGGGGGCAGCCAAAAACATTCAGTACTTC. Translating it yields CASSLAFLGAAKNIQYF.